This is a list of T cell receptor beta chains from one sample in a study of blood T cell repertoires in COVID-19. The table came from immunoSEQ multiplex PCR; TCRdb's copy has only in-frame clones and leaves some out. The sample carries 350,000 to 400,000 clones, more than 70% recorded once. The specimen sequenced was PBMCs or T cells enriched from blood (not recorded which). These receptors all stem from a man in his forties in a cohort exposed to, infected with or recovered from COVID-19 (not recorded which). The CDR3 runs from the conserved cysteine through the conserved F or W. Each record gives: J gene, clone size, V gene, D gene, CDR3 protein, CDR3 DNA. D genes are given only for firm matches. Clone size is stated in some rows and not others, as once, few, many or a class when expanded.

J: TRBJ2-2; size: .; V: TRBV5-1; D: TRBD2; CDR3: CASSLGTSVPNTGELFF; DNA: TGCGCCAGCAGCTTGGGAACTAGCGTACCGAACACCGGGGAGCTGTTTTTT
J: TRBJ1-4; size: .; V: TRBV19; D: TRBD1; CDR3: CASRRQKWEQGAEDEKLFF; DNA: TGTGCCAGTAGACGACAAAAATGGGAACAGGGGGCAGAGGATGAAAAACTGTTTTTT
J: TRBJ2-7; size: .; V: TRBV5-6; D: .; CDR3: CASSFGDEQYF; DNA: TGTGCCAGCAGCTTCGGGGACGAGCAGTACTTC
J: TRBJ2-7; size: .; V: TRBV28; D: .; CDR3: CASSPGGRVTYEQYF; DNA: TGTGCCAGCAGTCCCGGGGGTCGGGTCACCTACGAGCAGTACTTC
J: TRBJ2-1; size: few; V: TRBV7-8; D: .; CDR3: CASSLGDSTIDEQFF; DNA: TGTGCCAGCAGCTTAGGGGACTCTACCATAGATGAGCAGTTCTTC
J: TRBJ2-3; size: .; V: TRBV6-4; D: .; CDR3: CASSERGSTDTQYF; DNA: TGTGCCAGCAGTGAACGCGGCAGCACAGATACGCAGTATTTT
J: TRBJ1-2; size: .; V: TRBV27; D: .; CDR3: CASSLGPANYGYTF; DNA: TGTGCCAGCAGTTTGGGGCCTGCTAACTATGGCTACACCTTC
J: TRBJ2-7; size: .; V: TRBV12-5; D: TRBD2; CDR3: CASGLRGSLDEQYF; DNA: TGTGCTAGTGGTTTACGCGGGAGTCTCGACGAGCAGTACTTC
J: TRBJ2-7; size: .; V: TRBV28; D: .; CDR3: CASSPQGYEQYF; DNA: TGTGCCAGCAGTCCACAGGGCTACGAGCAGTACTTC
J: TRBJ1-2; size: .; V: TRBV7-8; D: .; CDR3: CASRGVPLDYGYTF; DNA: TGTGCCAGCAGAGGAGTGCCCTTGGACTATGGCTACACCTTC
J: TRBJ1-5; size: .; V: TRBV2; D: TRBD1; CDR3: CASSGGPDGNQPQHF; DNA: TGTGCCAGCTCAGGGGGCCCCGATGGCAATCAGCCCCAGCATTTT
J: TRBJ2-1; size: .; V: TRBV27; D: TRBD1; CDR3: CASSFTGTGMVNEQFF; DNA: TGTGCCAGCAGTTTTACCGGGACAGGGATGGTCAATGAGCAGTTCTTC
J: TRBJ1-3; size: .; V: TRBV30; D: .; CDR3: CAWSVGVQSGNTIYF; DNA: TGTGCCTGGAGTGTGGGCGTCCAGTCTGGAAACACCATATATTTT
J: TRBJ2-7; size: .; V: TRBV5-4; D: .; CDR3: CASSLVQGDEQYF; DNA: TGTGCCAGCAGCCTGGTCCAGGGTGACGAGCAGTACTTC
J: TRBJ2-1; size: .; V: TRBV25-1; D: .; CDR3: CASSESEGYNEQFF; DNA: TGTGCCAGCAGTGAGTCCGAGGGATACAATGAGCAGTTCTTC
J: TRBJ2-5; size: .; V: TRBV3-1/TRBV3-2; D: TRBD2; CDR3: CASSRDLAGGRETQYF; DNA: TGTGCCAGCAGCCGGGATTTAGCGGGAGGTAGGGAGACCCAGTACTTC
J: TRBJ2-7; size: .; V: TRBV27; D: .; CDR3: CASSLWPGSYEQYF; DNA: TGTGCCAGCAGTTTGTGGCCGGGGTCCTACGAGCAGTACTTC
J: TRBJ1-3; size: .; V: TRBV7-9; D: .; CDR3: CASSFPGSGNTIYF; DNA: TGTGCCAGCAGCTTTCCGGGCTCTGGAAACACCATATATTTT
J: TRBJ1-5; size: .; V: TRBV18; D: TRBD1; CDR3: CASSQGADQPQHF; DNA: TGTGCCAGCTCCCAGGGGGCTGATCAGCCCCAGCATTTT
J: TRBJ2-2; size: .; V: TRBV6-4; D: .; CDR3: CASSSMATGELFF; DNA: TGTGCCAGCAGTTCCATGGCCACCGGGGAGCTGTTTTTT
J: TRBJ2-7; size: .; V: TRBV7-9; D: TRBD2; CDR3: CASSSLLAGDSYEQYF; DNA: TGTGCCAGCAGCTCACTTCTAGCGGGAGACTCCTACGAGCAGTACTTC
J: TRBJ2-1; size: .; V: TRBV7-2; D: .; CDR3: CASSFGGFQWEQFF; DNA: TGTGCCAGCAGCTTTGGGGGGTTCCAATGGGAGCAGTTCTTC
J: TRBJ2-3; size: .; V: TRBV11-2; D: .; CDR3: CASSLVRDTDTQYF; DNA: TGTGCCAGCAGCTTAGTTCGGGACACAGATACGCAGTATTTT
J: TRBJ1-2; size: few; V: TRBV29-1; D: TRBD1; CDR3: CSVEGTGGGYTF; DNA: TGCAGCGTTGAAGGGACAGGTGGAGGCTACACCTTC
J: TRBJ2-2; size: .; V: TRBV4-1; D: TRBD2; CDR3: CASSPTWREGGGELFF; DNA: TGCGCCAGCAGCCCCACTTGGAGGGAGGGAGGCGGGGAGCTGTTTTTT
J: TRBJ2-7; size: .; V: TRBV28; D: .; CDR3: CASSSPPGSRDSYEQYF; DNA: TGTGCCAGCAGTTCCCCACCGGGGTCGAGGGATTCCTACGAGCAGTACTTC
J: TRBJ2-3; size: .; V: TRBV27; D: TRBD1; CDR3: CASSLRDRGTDTQYF; DNA: TGTGCCAGCAGTCTCCGGGACAGGGGGACAGATACGCAGTATTTT
J: TRBJ2-7; size: .; V: TRBV18; D: .; CDR3: CASSRTATYEQYF; DNA: TGTGCCAGCTCCCGGACTGCTACCTACGAGCAGTACTTC
J: TRBJ2-4; size: .; V: TRBV3-1/TRBV3-2; D: TRBD2; CDR3: CASSQVAGAKSKNIQYF; DNA: TGTGCCAGCAGCCAAGTAGCGGGAGCGAAGTCCAAAAACATTCAGTACTTC
J: TRBJ2-1; size: .; V: TRBV5-1; D: TRBD2; CDR3: CASSLLPPGLANEQFF; DNA: TGCGCCAGCAGCCTGCTTCCCCCGGGACTAGCGAATGAGCAGTTCTTC
J: TRBJ2-7; size: .; V: TRBV28; D: .; CDR3: CASRDPGVYEQYF; DNA: TGTGCCAGCAGAGACCCAGGGGTCTACGAGCAGTACTTC
J: TRBJ2-7; size: once; V: TRBV11-2; D: TRBD1; CDR3: CASSSRGEQYF; DNA: TGTGCCAGCAGCTCCAGGGGGGAGCAGTACTTC
J: TRBJ2-4; size: .; V: TRBV28; D: TRBD2; CDR3: CASMRTGGAKNIQYF; DNA: TGTGCCAGCATGAGGACGGGGGGGGCCAAAAACATTCAGTACTTC
J: TRBJ2-7; size: .; V: TRBV12-5; D: .; CDR3: CASGLGGMVEQYF; DNA: TGTGCTAGTGGTTTGGGAGGGATGGTCGAGCAGTACTTC
J: TRBJ2-7; size: .; V: TRBV18; D: TRBD2; CDR3: CASSEPGLAPGEQYF; DNA: TGTGCCAGCTCAGAACCGGGACTAGCACCCGGCGAGCAGTACTTC
J: TRBJ2-1; size: .; V: TRBV12-5; D: TRBD2; CDR3: CASGVGRGVLGNNEQFF; DNA: TGTGCTAGTGGGGTCGGGAGGGGGGTTTTGGGCAACAATGAGCAGTTCTTC
J: TRBJ1-1; size: .; V: TRBV18; D: TRBD1; CDR3: CASSPMDRRTEAFF; DNA: TGTGCCAGCTCACCAATGGACAGGAGGACTGAAGCTTTCTTT
J: TRBJ1-3; size: .; V: TRBV18; D: TRBD1; CDR3: CASSGPGGQGWTGNTIYF; DNA: TGTGCCAGCTCTGGACCAGGGGGACAGGGATGGACTGGAAACACCATATATTTT
J: TRBJ1-5; size: .; V: TRBV6-5; D: TRBD1; CDR3: CASSLGTVSNQPQHF; DNA: TGTGCCAGCAGCCTGGGGACAGTTAGCAATCAGCCCCAGCATTTT
J: TRBJ2-6; size: few; V: TRBV7-9; D: .; CDR3: CASSVRGSGANVLTF; DNA: TGTGCCAGCAGCGTGAGAGGCTCTGGGGCCAACGTCCTGACTTTC
J: TRBJ1-5; size: .; V: TRBV10-3; D: .; CDR3: CAISEKLQVSNQPQHF; DNA: TGTGCCATCAGTGAAAAGTTACAGGTTAGCAATCAGCCCCAGCATTTT
J: TRBJ2-1; size: .; V: TRBV28; D: .; CDR3: CASSLVESSYNEQFF; DNA: TGTGCCAGCAGTTTAGTTGAGAGCTCCTACAATGAGCAGTTCTTC
J: TRBJ1-6; size: .; V: TRBV7-3; D: TRBD1; CDR3: CASSQGDHNSPLHF; DNA: TGTGCCAGCAGCCAGGGGGACCATAATTCACCCCTCCACTTT
J: TRBJ1-1; size: .; V: TRBV5-1; D: .; CDR3: CASSFSGGTNTEAFF; DNA: TGCGCCAGCAGCTTCTCGGGAGGAACGAACACTGAAGCTTTCTTT
J: TRBJ1-1; size: .; V: TRBV6-5; D: TRBD1; CDR3: CASSYSPGQNNEAFF; DNA: TGTGCCAGCAGTTACTCCCCGGGACAGAATAATGAAGCTTTCTTT
J: TRBJ2-3; size: .; V: TRBV9; D: TRBD2; CDR3: CASSATSGRSDTQYF; DNA: TGTGCCAGCAGCGCCACTAGCGGGAGGTCAGATACGCAGTATTTT
J: TRBJ1-6; size: few; V: TRBV6-5; D: .; CDR3: CASSYRGPNSPLHF; DNA: TGTGCCAGCAGTTACAGGGGCCCCAATTCACCCCTCCACTTT
J: TRBJ2-2; size: .; V: TRBV11-2; D: .; CDR3: CASSLLANTGELFF; DNA: TGTGCCAGCAGCTTATTAGCTAACACCGGGGAGCTGTTTTTT
J: TRBJ1-5; size: .; V: TRBV19; D: TRBD1; CDR3: CASSSQTGGGQPQHF; DNA: TGTGCCAGTAGTTCACAGACAGGGGGCGGTCAGCCCCAGCATTTT
J: TRBJ2-2; size: .; V: TRBV5-1; D: TRBD2; CDR3: CASSLEAGGDTGELFF; DNA: TGCGCCAGCAGCTTGGAAGCGGGAGGAGACACCGGGGAGCTGTTTTTT
J: TRBJ1-2; size: .; V: TRBV24-1; D: TRBD1; CDR3: CATSEADRVGYGYTF; DNA: TGTGCCACCAGTGAAGCAGACAGGGTTGGCTATGGCTACACCTTC
J: TRBJ1-4; size: few; V: TRBV19; D: .; CDR3: CASSIGETTNEKLFF; DNA: TGTGCCAGTAGTATCGGGGAAACAACTAATGAAAAACTGTTTTTT